The 11 T cell receptor beta chains in this list originate from one sample, sequenced in a study of blood T cell repertoires in COVID-19 (TCRdb year 2020). Receptor libraries were prepared by the immunoSEQ multiplex PCR assay. The immuneACCESS repertoire file appears here via TCRdb, limited to in-frame rearrangements. These files lack a portion of the clones; in checked studies, under half of the deficit traces to unresolved V genes, and the cause of the others is not known. The sample has fewer than 350,000 clones on record, roughly 93% of them singletons. The ten largest clonotypes hold over 2% of the sample. Sample: PBMCs or T cells enriched from blood (not recorded which). The receptor set was obtained from a woman in her thirties or forties with acute COVID-19.

This clone came up once. The chain recombines TRBV27 with TRBJ1-2, with TRBD1 matching over 8 bases. The CDR3 is 14 amino acids. CDR1 is MNHEY and CDR2 is SMNVEV in the germline V gene (reference sequence). The ends lost 5 bases at V and 3 bases at J; junction bases unmatched: 5. CDR3 residues: CASSPDRGDYGYTF. The CDR3 region has the DNA TGTGCCAGCAGTCCCGACAGGGGTGACTATGGCTACACCTTC.

The rearrangement links TRBV10-3 to TRBJ2-5, with unresolved D. This CDR3 is 15 amino acids long. The V end was cut by 3 bases, the J end by 2 bases, with 13 bases between. Germline V lookup: CDR1 ENHRY, CDR2 SYGVKD. The CDR3 loop is CAISDPGRPQETQYF. The CDR3 DNA reads as TGTGCCATCAGTGACCCGGGTCGGCCGCAAGAGACCCAGTACTTC.

The genes are TRBV28 and TRBJ1-2; 12 nucleotides align to TRBD1. CDR3 length: 15 amino acids. Germline V lookup: CDR1 MDHEN, CDR2 SYDVKM. The junction had 6 bases not matched to a gene; V was cut back by 3 bases and J by 7 bases. CDR3 in DNA: TGTGCCAGCAGTTTGGCGGGACAGGGGGCAAGTGGCTACACCTTC. It yields the protein CASSLAGQGASGYTF.

The sample holds one count of this clone. CDR3 nucleotide sequence: TGTGCCAGCAGCCAACAGGGCAACCTTAACTATGGCTACACCTTC. This codes for CASSQQGNLNYGYTF. V is TRBV3-1 (or the pseudogene TRBV3-2) and J is TRBJ1-2; a possible D gene is TRBD1 (5 bases). Germline V gene lookup returns CDR1 LGHDT and CDR2 YNNKEL (reference sequence). V was trimmed by 2 bases and J by 1 base, leaving 11 bases between them. The CDR3 loop spans 15 amino acids.

The sample holds a few counts of this clone. The V gene is TRBV28, the J gene TRBJ1-1; 9 bases fit TRBD1. Per the germline V gene, CDR1 is MDHEN and CDR2 is SYDVKM. After removal of 7 bases from V and 2 bases from J, the junction contained 14 bases not matched to a gene. The CDR3 runs to 17 residues. The CDR3 sequence is CASTTKGTGPGNTEAFF. The CDR3 bases are TGTGCCAGCACCACCAAGGGGACAGGGCCCGGTAACACTGAAGCTTTCTTT.

This rearrangement joins TRBV2 to TRBJ2-1; 7 positions match TRBD2. Germline lookup yields CDR1 SNHLY and CDR2 FYNNEI. This CDR3 is 15 amino acids long. The J segment lost 1 base and the V segment lost 6 bases, leaving 6 bases of the junction unmatched. In nucleotides, the CDR3 is TGTGCCAGCAGCCTGGGGGGGGGTTCCTACAATGAGCAGTTCTTC. As protein: CASSLGGGSYNEQFF.

The CDR3 spells CASSLAGVSGELFF. DNA for the CDR3: TGTGCCAGTAGTTTAGCGGGAGTATCGGGGGAGCTGTTTTTT. V gene TRBV19 combines with J gene TRBJ2-2, with TRBD2 identical over 9 bases. Per the germline V gene, CDR1 is LNHDA and CDR2 is SQIVND (reference sequence). V shed 5 bases and J 8 bases; nucleotides not matched to a gene: 6. The CDR3 covers 14 residues.

The V gene is TRBV6-5, the J gene TRBJ1-6; 7 bases agree with TRBD1. The CDR3 is made up of 14 amino acids. With V trimmed by 6 bases and J by 7 bases, 6 bases remained unmatched. Looked up from germline, CDR1 is MNHEY and CDR2 is SVGAGI. CDR3 nucleotides: TGTGCCAGCAGCCGGACAGGTCCAAATTCACCCCTCCACTTT. It codes for CASSRTGPNSPLHF.

The V and J genes are TRBV7-9 and TRBJ1-5; D gene uncertain. With 8 bases removed from V and 0 bases from J, the gap between germline ends came to 14 bases. Germline loops: CDR1 SEHNR, CDR2 FQNEAQ (reference sequence). This CDR3 comprises 15 residues. CDR3 coding DNA: TGTGCCAGCTCCTTATCGGGAAATAGCAATCAGCCCCAGCATTTT. The encoded protein is CASSLSGNSNQPQHF.

The count of this clone is one. Written as DNA, the CDR3 is TGCGCCAGCAGCGCCAGGGGTACGACATCTAGGAACACTGAAGCTTTCTTT. This encodes CASSARGTTSRNTEAFF. This rearrangement joins TRBV5-1 to TRBJ1-1, with D tentatively TRBD1 (6 bases). Looked up from germline, CDR1 is SGHRS and CDR2 is YFSETQ. The CDR3 has 17 amino acids. The V gene lost 4 bases and the J gene lost 1 base, with 20 bases spanning the gap.

The V call is TRBV5-1, the J call TRBJ1-6, with a tentative D call TRBD1 (5 bases). Germline V gene data show CDR1 as SGHRS and CDR2 as YFSETQ. This CDR3 is 16 amino acids long. Trimming took off 4 bases at V and 9 bases at J, with 20 bases between the two ends. The CDR3 DNA reads as TGCGCCAGCAGCCCGCGCGCCGCCAGGGAGGCTTCACCCCTCCACTTT. Translated: CASSPRAAREASPLHF.